This T cell receptor (beta chain) was recovered during a study of radiotherapy plus CTLA-4 blockade in lung cancer. Across the whole study: Objective responses were observed in 15% to 20% of patients, and disease control was achieved by 30% to 40%. Whole-study findings and limits: TCR clones from tumors expanded in blood after radiotherapy plus ipilimumab. Interferon-beta, together with early blood T cell clone dynamics, reportedly best predicted response.

TCRdb keeps only in-frame clones here, not all; method: immunoSEQ multiplex PCR. Counted here are some 98,000 clones, about 81% occurring once; the ten biggest clones make up 3% to 4%. The CDR3 contains 14 residues. V was trimmed by 0 bases and J by 3 bases, leaving 9 bases between them. Germline V gene sequence: CDR1 SGHNT, CDR2 YYREEE (reference sequence). In the case of this clone: The antigen is unknown.

It was focal radiation plus CTLA-4 blockade with ipilimumab that patients with chemo-refractory metastatic non-small-cell lung cancer received. The genes are TRBV5-4 and TRBJ1-1, with D unclear. The input for sequencing was peripheral blood, taken from a patient treated with radiotherapy plus ipilimumab. The receptor's source is a human donor with non-small cell lung cancer who had a partial response to radiotherapy plus ipilimumab. The CDR3 is CASSLGGSYTEAFF. The DNA of the CDR3 is TGTGCCAGCAGCTTGGGAGGCTCTTACACTGAAGCTTTCTTT.